This TCR beta chain comes out of a study of cytomegalovirus exposure and HLA in healthy donors. Both 60 Vbeta primers and 13 Jbeta primers went into the PCR. Libraries were prepared by immunoSEQ multiplex PCR; TCRdb keeps only in-frame clonotypes and omits some of them. The repertoire has under 200,000 clones, 70% to 90% of them found once; the top ten carry about 9.3%. Per germline, CDR1 SGHDN and CDR2 FVKESK. CDR3 length: 14 residues. Trimming stripped 2 bases from V and 13 bases from J, with 18 bases between. The sequenced material came from PBMCs. The origin of this receptor is a man between 18 and 35 years old in good health and CMV-seropositive. The V and J genes are TRBV14 and TRBJ2-1; a weak D match, TRBD2 (5 bases). Written as DNA, the CDR3 is TGTGCCAGCAGCCAAACCCCTGGACTGGTTCAACAGTTCTTC. It codes for CASSQTPGLVQQFF.